The clone carrying this TCR beta chain was counted a few times. Its matching antigen is unknown. TCRdb fed the 5' RACE reads into MiXCR, producing one record per CDR3 protein. The sample includes 1.5 million or so distinct CDR3 sequences, roughly 35% of them seen just once. These data come from a study of identical twins. Broader study findings: Clonotypes of the beta chain that were abundant in cord blood carried fewer insertions (memory repertoires showed none).

This CDR3 comprises 13 residues. Germline CDR1 reads SGHNT; CDR2 reads YYREEE (reference sequence). V was shortened by 4 bases and J by 6 bases, with 13 bases between the two germline ends. The sequence derives from a newborn girl in good health. Sequencing used cord blood. This chain links TRBV5-4 with TRBJ1-2; D is ambiguous. CDR3 bases: TGTGCCAGCAGCCCGTTGGTGCAGAATGGCTACACCTTC. Residues: CASSPLVQNGYTF.